These 25 T cell receptor beta chains were all obtained from the same sample, sequenced in a study of shared clonotypes between healthy human individuals. Some clones are missing from TCRdb's copy, which holds only in-frame ones; the method was immunoSEQ multiplex PCR. The sample shows under 850,000 clones, 92% of them seen only once. CD8 cells regarded as naive lacked CD45RO, were positively chosen for CCR7, and omitted terminally differentiated effector memory CD45RA+ cells. Sequencing was done on a sample of naive CD8+ T cells sorted from blood. These receptors were collected from a young man in good health.

About this clone: This sample includes further DNA sequences coding for the same CDR3. The chain is built from TRBV27 and TRBJ2-7; 7 nucleotides line up with TRBD2. Germline V CDR1 and CDR2: MNHEY, SMNVEV (reference sequence). The trim removed 4 bases at V and 3 bases at J, leaving 3 bases unmatched. The CDR3 runs to 13 residues. The CDR3 DNA reads as TGTGCCAGCAGTTGGGGGACTAACTACGAGCAGTACTTC. This sequence encodes CASSWGTNYEQYF.

The V gene is TRBV30, the J gene TRBJ2-7, with 7 bases that match TRBD1. Trimming removed 3 bases from V and 3 bases from J; junction bases left unmatched: 5. The CDR3 totals 13 residues. In germline, CDR1 is GTSNPN, CDR2 SVGIG (reference sequence). The CDR3 reads CAWSDGTDYEQYF. The CDR3 DNA sequence: TGTGCCTGGAGCGACGGGACAGACTACGAGCAGTACTTC.

This clone appeared a single time. The chain carries TRBV19 and TRBJ2-7, with no clear D. The CDR3 has 14 amino acids. Trimming took off 1 base at V and 3 bases at J, with 10 bases between the two ends. CDR1 is LNHDA and CDR2 is SQIVND in the germline V gene (reference sequence). The CDR3 DNA reads TGTGCCAGTAGTATAGGGGCTACAGACTACGAGCAGTACTTC. It specifies CASSIGATDYEQYF.

This rearrangement joins TRBV27 to TRBJ2-7; TRBD1 matches 11 bases. Trimming took 5 bases from V and 4 from J; bases not matched to a gene: 7. Germline V lookup: CDR1 MNHEY, CDR2 SMNVEV (reference sequence). The CDR3 loop spans 15 amino acids. The chain's CDR3 is CASSIAGTGGYEQYF. The DNA of the CDR3 is TGTGCCAGCAGTATCGCCGGGACAGGGGGTTACGAGCAGTACTTC.

J is TRBJ1-2 and V is TRBV7-8; D is unclear. CDR3 size: 16 residues. Germline assignment: CDR1 SGHVS and CDR2 FQNEAQ. Between the trimmed V and J ends, which lost 5 bases and 1 base, there was a span of 17 bases. CDR3 loop: CASSVNPYQNNYGYTF. In nucleotides, the CDR3 is TGTGCCAGCAGCGTAAATCCATATCAGAATAACTATGGCTACACCTTC.

The genes are TRBV2 and TRBJ1-4; D remains ambiguous. The CDR3 extends over 16 amino acids. The germline V gene encodes CDR1 SNHLY and CDR2 FYNNEI. With 6 bases removed from V and 1 base from J, the gap between germline ends came to 15 bases. This chain's CDR3 is CASRIQEGGTNEKLFF. The CDR3, as DNA: TGTGCCAGCAGGATCCAGGAGGGAGGAACTAATGAAAAACTGTTTTTT. The entire variable domain, with the rest obtained from reference TRBV2 and TRBJ1-4, is as follows: EPEVTQTPSHQVTQMGQEVILRCVPISNHLYFYWYRQILGQKVEFLVSFYNNEISEKSEIFDDQFSVERPDGSNFTLKIRSTKLEDSAMYFCASRIQEGGTNEKLFFGSGTQLSVL.

The chain is built from TRBV11-3 and TRBJ2-1; D perhaps matches TRBD1 (6 bases). CDR1 and CDR2 from the germline V gene are SGHNT and YENEEA. Deletions cut 5 bases from V and 5 bases from J, with 28 bases between. The CDR3 sequence is 19 residues long. The CDR3 loop is CASSAGPRDIPLKNNEQFF. For the CDR3, the DNA is TGTGCCAGCAGCGCAGGCCCCCGGGACATCCCATTGAAGAACAATGAGCAGTTCTTC. The variable domain in full, with the rest retrieved from reference TRBV11-3 and TRBJ2-1, is EAGVVQSPRYKIIEKKQPVAFWCNPISGHNTLYWYLQNLGQGPELLIRYENEEAVDDSQLPKDRFSAERLKGVDSTLKIQPAELGDSAVYLCASSAGPRDIPLKNNEQFFGPGTRLTVL.

The chain combines TRBV5-1 with TRBJ1-1; 7 bases match TRBD1. This CDR3 has 14 residues. From germline, CDR1 is SGHRS and CDR2 YFSETQ. The J segment lost 5 bases and the V segment lost 0 bases, leaving 4 bases of the junction unmatched. In DNA form, the CDR3 reads TGCGCCAGCAGCTTGGCCCAGGGGGGGACTGAAGCTTTCTTT. This encodes CASSLAQGGTEAFF.

The CDR3, as DNA: TGTGCCAGCAGTTTCCCGACTAGCGGAGCCTACAATGAGCAGTTCTTC. This gives the protein CASSFPTSGAYNEQFF. The chain links TRBV28 to TRBJ2-1; 9 bases align to TRBD2. Germline loops: CDR1 MDHEN, CDR2 SYDVKM. The ends lost 3 bases at V and 2 bases at J; junction bases unmatched: 5. The CDR3 is 16 residues long. Variable domain in full (rest from reference TRBV28 and TRBJ2-1): DVKVTQSSRYLVKRTGEKVFLECVQDMDHENMFWYRQDPGLGLRLIYFSYDVKMKEKGDIPEGYSVSREKKERFSLILESASTNQTSMYLCASSFPTSGAYNEQFFGPGTRLTVL.

The V call is TRBV7-9, the J call TRBJ2-7; D gene uncertain. The CDR3 spans 15 residues. Trimming took off 5 bases at V and 1 base at J, with 15 bases between the two ends. Germline CDR1 is SEHNR and CDR2 is FQNEAQ (reference sequence). Here the CDR3 DNA reads TGTGCCAGCAGCCACACGCTTGCTGTGTCCTACGAGCAGTACTTC. Translated, it gives CASSHTLAVSYEQYF.

V gene TRBV10-3 combines with J gene TRBJ2-7; possibly TRBD2 for D (6 bases). CDR3 length equals 15 residues. Trimming took off 4 bases at V and 0 bases at J, with 13 bases between the two ends. Germline-derived CDR1 and CDR2 are ENHRY and SYGVKD. The DNA for the CDR3 is TGTGCCATCAGTGTGGGGACTTTACACTCCTACGAGCAGTACTTC. It codes for CAISVGTLHSYEQYF.

This clone was seen only once. This chain links TRBV4-3 with TRBJ2-2, with 7 positions matching TRBD2. Germline V lookup: CDR1 LGHNA, CDR2 YSLEER. The CDR3 has 17 amino acids. The V segment lost 3 bases and the J segment 0 bases; nucleotides outside the gene matches: 7. Here the CDR3 DNA reads TGCGCCAGCAGCCAGGCCCCGGGGGGAACGAACACCGGGGAGCTGTTTTTT. The encoded protein is CASSQAPGGTNTGELFF.

This chain connects TRBV7-2 to TRBJ2-7; D call uncertain. This CDR3 is 16 amino acids long. CDR1 and CDR2 from the germline V gene are SGHTA and FQGNSA. With 4 bases removed from V and 6 bases from J, the gap between germline ends came to 22 bases. CDR3 amino acids: CASSSWDVQISSEQYF. The CDR3 region has the DNA TGTGCCAGCAGCTCCTGGGATGTACAGATCTCTTCCGAGCAGTACTTC.

J is TRBJ2-1 and V is TRBV6-5; TRBD2 aligns across 13 bases. The ends lost 6 bases at V and 6 bases at J; junction bases unmatched: 5. CDR3 length: 15 amino acids. Germline loops: CDR1 MNHEY, CDR2 SVGAGI. The CDR3 nucleotides read TGTGCCAGCAGCTTAGGGACTAGCGGGACCAATGAGCAGTTCTTC. Protein sequence: CASSLGTSGTNEQFF.

The chain links TRBV29-1 to TRBJ2-7, with a possible D match to TRBD1 (5 bases). Germline CDR1 SQVTM, CDR2 ANQGSEA. V shed 4 bases and J shed 3 bases, with 10 bases lying between them. This CDR3 comprises 12 residues. The CDR3 loop is CSVVKGFYEQYF. DNA for the CDR3: TGCAGCGTTGTCAAGGGGTTCTACGAGCAGTACTTC.

This chain connects TRBV7-6 to TRBJ2-7; D might be TRBD1 (6 bases). Between the trimmed V and J ends, which lost 1 base and 1 base, there was a span of 11 bases. The CDR3 contains 15 residues. Per germline, CDR1 SGHVS and CDR2 FNYEAQ. CDR3 residues: CASSLEQGRSYEQYF. CDR3 nucleotides: TGTGCCAGCAGCTTAGAACAGGGCCGATCCTACGAGCAGTACTTC. Variable domain in full (rest from reference TRBV7-6 and TRBJ2-7): GAGVSQSPRYKVTKRGQDVALRCDPISGHVSLYWYRQALGQGPEFLTYFNYEAQQDKSGLPNDRFSAERPEGSISTLTIQRTEQRDSAMYRCASSLEQGRSYEQYFGPGTRLTVT.

The V call is TRBV16, the J call TRBJ2-1; D remains unclear. V dropped 2 bases and J dropped 6 bases, with 8 bases sitting between them. The CDR3 has 13 residues. Germline CDR1 reads KGHSY; CDR2 reads FQNENV. The CDR3 bases are TGTGCCAGCAGCCAAGGGTCTCTCAATGAGCAGTTCTTC. It specifies CASSQGSLNEQFF.

This chain connects TRBV30 to TRBJ1-2; TRBD1 agrees at 11 bases. Germline trimming cut 1 base from V and 5 bases from J; bases unmatched to any gene: 12. The CDR3 extends over 17 amino acids. In germline, CDR1 is GTSNPN, CDR2 SVGIG (reference sequence). The CDR3: CAWSEIHGTGGVYGYTF. Here the CDR3 DNA reads TGTGCCTGGAGTGAAATACACGGGACAGGGGGAGTGTATGGCTACACCTTC.

The CDR3 DNA reads as TGTGCCAGTAGTATCGAGACTGGAAACTACGAGCAGTACTTC. This encodes CASSIETGNYEQYF. The chain combines TRBV19 with TRBJ2-7; D gene ambiguous. V lost 3 bases, J lost 3 bases, and 12 bases lay in between. The CDR3 length is 14 residues. Germline values: CDR1 LNHDA, CDR2 SQIVND (reference sequence).

This sequence joins TRBV25-1 and TRBJ2-1, with D perhaps being TRBD1 or TRBD2 (6 bases each). The ends were cut back, 9 bases at V and 2 bases at J, with 17 bases in the middle. Germline CDR1 reads MGHDK; CDR2 reads SYGVNS. This CDR3 contains 15 residues. This CDR3 reads CASNPGAVTYNEQFF. In DNA, the CDR3 is TGTGCCAGTAATCCGGGGGCGGTCACCTACAATGAGCAGTTCTTC. The variable domain in full, completed from reference TRBV25-1 and TRBJ2-1, reads EADIYQTPRYLVIGTGKKITLECSQTMGHDKMYWYQQDPGMELHLIHYSYGVNSTEKGDLSSESTVSRIRTEHFPLTLESARPSHTSQYLCASNPGAVTYNEQFFGPGTRLTVL.

To note about this clone: A much larger clone lies a single base off, so this may be a read error. Within the sample, other DNA sequences also encode this same CDR3. This sequence joins TRBV18 and TRBJ2-7; possible D gene TRBD2, 6 bases. Looked up from germline, CDR1 is KGHSH and CDR2 is LQKENI. The CDR3 extends over 15 amino acids. This CDR3 is CASSPPHTSTYEQYF. CDR3 nucleotides: TGTGCCAGCTCACCACCCCATACTAGCACCTACGAACAGTACTTC.

The chain uses TRBV27 and TRBJ1-5, with D tentatively TRBD1 (6 bases). The CDR3 consists of 15 residues. Germline V lookup: CDR1 MNHEY, CDR2 SMNVEV (reference sequence). Trimming stripped 2 bases from V and 5 bases from J, with 13 bases between. Written as DNA, the CDR3 is TGTGCCAGCAGTTTAGCAACAGGGCGGGATCAGCCCCAGCATTTT. Protein product: CASSLATGRDQPQHF.

CDR3 DNA: TGTGCCAGCAGCTTACCGAACACCGGGGAGCTGTTTTTT. The encoded protein is CASSLPNTGELFF. V is TRBV7-8 and J is TRBJ2-2, with D unclear. CDR1 and CDR2 from the germline V gene are SGHVS and FQNEAQ. The length of the CDR3 is 13 residues. V gave up 2 bases and J gave up 0 bases, with 1 base separating them.

This chain uses TRBV19 with TRBJ1-5; 7 nucleotides match TRBD1. This CDR3 has 14 residues. Per germline, CDR1 LNHDA and CDR2 SQIVND (reference sequence). Losses at the gene ends were 8 bases for V and 3 bases for J; bases not matched to a gene: 7. The CDR3 region is CASGDRNYNQPQHF. The DNA for the CDR3 is TGTGCCAGTGGGGACAGAAATTACAATCAGCCCCAGCATTTT.

This clone has a handful of counts. The chain links TRBV6-5 to TRBJ1-5; D ambiguous. CDR1 MNHEY and CDR2 SVGAGI come from the germline V gene. CDR3 length: 15 residues. V was cut by 0 bases and J by 1 base, with 7 bases left in between. The CDR3 spells CASSYSISSNQPQHF. Here the CDR3 DNA reads TGTGCCAGCAGTTACTCGATCTCCAGCAATCAGCCCCAGCATTTT.